This T cell receptor beta chain is drawn from a study of T cells in Graves' hyperthyroidism and ophthalmopathy. Study-wide results and caveats: Ophthalmopathy and stable hyperthyroidism were told apart by a 13 V-J model.

Amplification of TCR beta CDR3 regions used RNA as the template. An initial round of RT-PCR targeting the TCR CDR3 relied on the HTBI primer set. TCRdb recomputed calls from the multiplex PCR reads with MiXCR, one row per CDR3 protein. Altogether roughly 300,000 distinct CDR3 sequences are present, 15% to 20% being singletons, with the ten largest covering under 55%. There are 14 residues in the CDR3. The germline gives CDR1 DFQATT, CDR2 SNEGSKA (reference sequence). Deletions cut 0 bases from V and 7 bases from J, with 15 bases between. Clinical symptoms, serum thyroxine and TRAb, thyroid ultrasound and orbital computed tomography together formed the diagnostic basis. This clonotype was counted only a few times. Its antigen is not identified.

Source material: blood. The TCR originated in a woman aged 50 to 60 with Graves' hyperthyroidism. The V gene is TRBV20-1, the J gene TRBJ2-5, with D unclear. The CDR3 is CSAREIGPSGTQYF. The CDR3 nucleotides read TGCAGTGCTAGAGAGATAGGCCCGTCGGGGACCCAGTACTTC.